The clone carrying this TCR beta chain was seen many times. Its antigen is still unknown. Within the library, unique molecular identifiers were attached to each individual cDNA molecule. Methods used by the authors: 96,000 or so TCRs per sample was the median, with a range of roughly 23,224 to 690,600. MiXCR was run by TCRdb on the 5' RACE reads, yielding one entry per CDR3 protein. The V and J calls, along with clone size, are taken from TCRdb and not from the paper's own processing. The table has tens of thousands of distinct CDR3 sequences, 6% to 8.5% seen once. These data originate in a study of human T cells and chemical hapten exposure. Background on the study: Slight volume differences across pooled libraries mainly accounted for varying per-sample TCR yields. Whole-study results and caveats: With DPC sensitization, TCRs exceeding 1 in 1000 frequency showed no change.

The template was total RNA from unfractionated whole blood. The clonotype comes from a male donor in good health.

The CDR3 DNA follows: TGTGCCAGCAGTTACCGGCAGGGGTCCGGGGAGCTGTTTTTT. It specifies CASSYRQGSGELFF. The J gene is TRBJ2-2, the V gene TRBV6-2 or TRBV6-3, with D possibly matching TRBD1 (6 bases). Deletions cut 2 bases from V and 6 bases from J, with 10 bases between. Germline lookup yields CDR1 MNHEY and CDR2 SVGEGT. The length of the CDR3 is 14 residues.